This T cell receptor (beta chain) was sequenced during a study of blood T cell repertoires in COVID-19. Study summary: Nucleic acid was either cDNA or gDNA, and it came from T cells, B-cell-depleted T cells, or PBMCs.

After removal of 1 base from V and 4 bases from J, the junction contained 5 bases not matched to a gene. CDR1 SGHAT and CDR2 FQNNGV come from the germline V gene. The CDR3 sequence is 17 residues long. Authors' methods: Amplification of reference gene primers provided the estimated nucleated cell counts. Profiling relied on immunoSEQ multiplex PCR, and the TCRdb table lists in-frame clones only, not all of them. V and J calls and clone size are copied from that table; D and trimming were computed from the DNA. The sample has roughly 20,000 clones; roughly 89% are singletons. The sequenced material came from peripheral blood. This clonotype was obtained from a human donor in a cohort sampled during active COVID-19. The chain combines TRBV11-2 with TRBJ2-2; 11 nucleotides match TRBD2. In DNA, the CDR3 is TGTGCCAGCAGCTTAGTTACTAGCGGGAGTGCCACCGGGGAGCTGTTTTTT. This encodes CASSLVTSGSATGELFF. The full variable domain, completed using reference TRBV11-2 and TRBJ2-2, is EAGVAQSPRYKIIEKRQSVAFWCNPISGHATLYWYQQILGQGPKLLIQFQNNGVVDDSQLPKDRFSAERLKGVDSTLKIQPAKLEDSAVYLCASSLVTSGSATGELFFGEGSRLTVL.